Given below is one T cell receptor (beta chain) in context. Its antigen is not known. Here immunoSEQ multiplex PCR was the method, and the copy in TCRdb shows in-frame clones only, minus some. This sample has approximately 2.4 million clones, with almost 96% found just once. This record belongs to a study of shared clonotypes between healthy human individuals. General study findings and limits: Incompleteness in sorted-subset sequencing, despite large depth, was shown by rarefaction.

From germline, CDR1 is MNHEY and CDR2 SMNVEV (reference sequence). The ends were cut back, 6 bases at V and 0 bases at J, with 11 bases in the middle. This CDR3 contains 14 residues. The study separated CD4+ cells into CD45RA+ naive and CD45RA-negative memory subsets. Material for sequencing was naive CD4+ T cells sorted from blood. Subset given: CD45RA+ positively selected. The TCR was taken from a man younger than 35 in good health. This chain connects TRBV27 to TRBJ1-1; D call uncertain. The CDR3 nucleotides read TGTGCCAGCAGGGATAGACTGGTGAACACTGAAGCTTTCTTT. Its protein is CASRDRLVNTEAFF.